Included here is one T cell receptor (beta chain) sequence, with context. Its antigen is unidentified. This sample stems from a study of neoadjuvant nivolumab and ipilimumab in lung cancer. On the study more broadly: Nivolumab 3 mg/kg was given days 1, 15 and 29, plus ipilimumab 1 mg/kg day 1 in combination. Study-wide results and limits: Blood richness before therapy tracked richness in tumors resected after neoadjuvant therapy. Only two of four nivolumab-treated tumors gained richness and clonality by surgery.

The data were produced by immunoSEQ multiplex PCR, yet TCRdb's version contains in-frame clones alone and is incomplete. The sample records about 26,000 clones, about 85% being singletons. The TCR originated in an adult with non-small cell lung cancer. This specimen was peripheral blood, taken before neoadjuvant nivolumab, alone or with ipilimumab.

The chain's CDR3 is CASSDSRRGDTYNSPLHF. CDR3 DNA: TGTGCCAGCAGTGACTCGAGGAGGGGGGACACCTATAATTCACCCCTCCACTTT. V is TRBV6-4 and J is TRBJ1-6, with D maybe TRBD1 (6 bases). The germline V gene encodes CDR1 MRHNA and CDR2 SNTAGT. V lost 0 bases and J 2 bases, leaving 14 bases between the germline ends. The CDR3 is made up of 18 amino acids.